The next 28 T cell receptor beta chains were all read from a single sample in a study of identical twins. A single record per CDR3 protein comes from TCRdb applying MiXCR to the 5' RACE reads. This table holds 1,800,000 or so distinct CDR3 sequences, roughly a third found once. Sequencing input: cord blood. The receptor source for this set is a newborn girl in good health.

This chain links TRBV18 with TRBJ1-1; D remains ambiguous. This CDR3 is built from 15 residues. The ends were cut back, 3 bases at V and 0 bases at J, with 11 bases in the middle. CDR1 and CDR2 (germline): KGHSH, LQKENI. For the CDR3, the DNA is TGTGCCAGCTCACCCGACCTGGGTCTGAACACTGAAGCTTTCTTT. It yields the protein CASSPDLGLNTEAFF.

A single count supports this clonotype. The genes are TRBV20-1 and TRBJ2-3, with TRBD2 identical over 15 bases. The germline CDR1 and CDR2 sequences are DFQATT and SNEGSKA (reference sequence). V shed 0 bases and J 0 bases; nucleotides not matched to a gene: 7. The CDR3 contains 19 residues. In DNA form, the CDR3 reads TGCAGTGCTAGAGACCTAGGACTAGCGGGAGGGCCAAGCACAGATACGCAGTATTTT. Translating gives CSARDLGLAGGPSTDTQYF.

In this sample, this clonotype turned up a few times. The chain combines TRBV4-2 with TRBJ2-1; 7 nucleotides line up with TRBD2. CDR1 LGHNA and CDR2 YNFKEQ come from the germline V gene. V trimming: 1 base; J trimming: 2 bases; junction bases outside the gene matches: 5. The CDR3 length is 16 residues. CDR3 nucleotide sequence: TGTGCCAGCAGCCAAGCCAGGACTAGTGCCTACAATGAGCAGTTCTTC. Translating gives CASSQARTSAYNEQFF.

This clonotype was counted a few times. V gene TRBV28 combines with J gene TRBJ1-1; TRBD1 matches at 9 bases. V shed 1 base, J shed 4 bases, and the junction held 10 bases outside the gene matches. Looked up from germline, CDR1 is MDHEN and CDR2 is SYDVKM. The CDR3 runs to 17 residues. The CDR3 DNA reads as TGTGCCAGCAGTTTATTACGACAGGGGGTTTTTGTCACTGAAGCTTTCTTT. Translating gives CASSLLRQGVFVTEAFF. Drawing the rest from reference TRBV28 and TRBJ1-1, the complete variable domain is DVKVTQSSRYLVKRTGEKVFLECVQDMDHENMFWYRQDPGLGLRLIYFSYDVKMKEKGDIPEGYSVSREKKERFSLILESASTNQTSMYLCASSLLRQGVFVTEAFFGQGTRLTVV.

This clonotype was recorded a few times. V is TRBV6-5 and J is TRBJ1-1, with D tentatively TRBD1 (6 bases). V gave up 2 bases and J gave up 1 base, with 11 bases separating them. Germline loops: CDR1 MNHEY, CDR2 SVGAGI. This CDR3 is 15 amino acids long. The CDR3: CASSYGPGQNTEAFF. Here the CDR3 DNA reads TGTGCCAGCAGTTACGGGCCGGGACAGAACACTGAAGCTTTCTTT.

The CDR3 bases are TGTGCCAGCAGTTACTCCTTGGGTTATCGACAGGGAGGGATAGGCTACACCTTC. Protein product: CASSYSLGYRQGGIGYTF. The rearrangement links TRBV6-6 to TRBJ1-2; 7 bases are shared with TRBD1. The germline V gene encodes CDR1 MNHNY and CDR2 SVGAGI (reference sequence). V lost 0 bases to trimming and J lost 8 bases; unmatched junction nucleotides: 18. The CDR3 runs to 18 residues.

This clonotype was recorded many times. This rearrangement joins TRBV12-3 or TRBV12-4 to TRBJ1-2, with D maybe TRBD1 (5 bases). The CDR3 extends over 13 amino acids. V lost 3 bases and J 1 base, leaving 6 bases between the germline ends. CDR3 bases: TGTGCCAGCAGTTTCGACAGTAACTATGGCTACACCTTC. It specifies CASSFDSNYGYTF.

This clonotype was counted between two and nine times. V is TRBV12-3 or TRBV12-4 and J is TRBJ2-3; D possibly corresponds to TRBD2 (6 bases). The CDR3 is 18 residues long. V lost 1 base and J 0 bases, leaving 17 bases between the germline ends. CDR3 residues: CASSLDGWIAVSTDTQYF. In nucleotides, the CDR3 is TGTGCCAGCAGTTTAGACGGGTGGATAGCGGTTAGCACAGATACGCAGTATTTT.

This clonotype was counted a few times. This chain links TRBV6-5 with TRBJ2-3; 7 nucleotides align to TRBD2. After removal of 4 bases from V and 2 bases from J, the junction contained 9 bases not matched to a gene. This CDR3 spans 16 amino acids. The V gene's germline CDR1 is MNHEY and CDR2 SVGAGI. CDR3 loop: CASSFYSSGPTDTQYF. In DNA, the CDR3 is TGTGCCAGCAGTTTCTATTCTAGCGGCCCCACAGATACGCAGTATTTT.

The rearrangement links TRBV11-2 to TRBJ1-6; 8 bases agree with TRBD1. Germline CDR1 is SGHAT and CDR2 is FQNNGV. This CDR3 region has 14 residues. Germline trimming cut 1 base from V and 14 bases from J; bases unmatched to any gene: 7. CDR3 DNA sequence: TGTGCCAGCAGCTTAGGGACAGGGTTAATGGCCCTCCACTTT. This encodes CASSLGTGLMALHF.

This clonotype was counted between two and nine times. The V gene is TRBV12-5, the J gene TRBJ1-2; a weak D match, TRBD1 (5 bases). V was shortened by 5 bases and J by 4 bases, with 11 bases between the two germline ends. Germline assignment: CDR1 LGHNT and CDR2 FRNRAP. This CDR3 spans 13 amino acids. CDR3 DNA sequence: TGTGCTAGTGGTCCGGGGACCGGCTATGGCTACACCTTC. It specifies CASGPGTGYGYTF.

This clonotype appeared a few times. The CDR3 here is CASSWAGHGYTF. Here the CDR3 DNA reads TGTGCCAGCAGTTGGGCAGGTCATGGCTACACCTTC. This rearrangement joins TRBV25-1 to TRBJ1-2, with D hard to call. V lost 5 bases and J lost 6, with 10 bases in between. This CDR3 comprises 12 residues. Germline CDR1 reads MGHDK; CDR2 reads SYGVNS.

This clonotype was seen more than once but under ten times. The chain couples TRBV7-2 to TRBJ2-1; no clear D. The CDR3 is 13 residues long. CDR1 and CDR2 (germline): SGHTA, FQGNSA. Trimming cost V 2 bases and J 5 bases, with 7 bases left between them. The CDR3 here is CASSLRENNEQFF. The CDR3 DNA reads TGTGCCAGCAGCTTACGCGAGAACAATGAGCAGTTCTTC.

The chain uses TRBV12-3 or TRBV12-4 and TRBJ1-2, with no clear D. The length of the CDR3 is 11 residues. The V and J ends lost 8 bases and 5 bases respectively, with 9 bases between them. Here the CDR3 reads CASRLGYGYTF. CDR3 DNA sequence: TGTGCCAGCCGCCTAGGATATGGCTACACCTTC.

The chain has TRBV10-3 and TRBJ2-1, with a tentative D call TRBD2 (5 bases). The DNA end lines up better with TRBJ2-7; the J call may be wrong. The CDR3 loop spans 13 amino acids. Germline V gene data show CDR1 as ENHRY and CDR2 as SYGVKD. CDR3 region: CAISGGSHNEQYF. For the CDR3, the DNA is TGTGCCATCAGTGGCGGGTCCCACAATGAGCAGTACTTC.

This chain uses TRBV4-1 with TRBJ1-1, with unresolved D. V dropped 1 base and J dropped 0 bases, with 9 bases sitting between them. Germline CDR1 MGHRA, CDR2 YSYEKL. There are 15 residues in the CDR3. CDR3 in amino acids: CASSQGTTLNTEAFF. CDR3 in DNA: TGCGCCAGCAGCCAAGGCACAACACTGAACACTGAAGCTTTCTTT.

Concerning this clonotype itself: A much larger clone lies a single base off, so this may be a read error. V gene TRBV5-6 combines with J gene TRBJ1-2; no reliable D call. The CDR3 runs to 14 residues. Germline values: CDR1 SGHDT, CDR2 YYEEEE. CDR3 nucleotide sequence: TGTGCCAGCAGCTTGGGGGCTGCTAACTATGGCTGCACCTTC. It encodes CASSLGAANYGCTF.

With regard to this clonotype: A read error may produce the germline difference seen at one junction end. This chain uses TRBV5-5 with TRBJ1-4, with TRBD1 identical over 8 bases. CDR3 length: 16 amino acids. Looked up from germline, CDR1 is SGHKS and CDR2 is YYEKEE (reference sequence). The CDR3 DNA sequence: TGTGCCAGCGGCTTGATCAGGGGGCGGACTAATGAAAAACTGTTTTTT. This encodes CASGLIRGRTNEKLFF.

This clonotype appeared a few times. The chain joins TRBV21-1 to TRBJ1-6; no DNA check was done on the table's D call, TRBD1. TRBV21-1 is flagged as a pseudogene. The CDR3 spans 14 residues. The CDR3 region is CASPQGTESSPLHF. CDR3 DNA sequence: TGTGCCAGCCCACAAGGGACGGAGTCTTCACCCCTCCACTTT.

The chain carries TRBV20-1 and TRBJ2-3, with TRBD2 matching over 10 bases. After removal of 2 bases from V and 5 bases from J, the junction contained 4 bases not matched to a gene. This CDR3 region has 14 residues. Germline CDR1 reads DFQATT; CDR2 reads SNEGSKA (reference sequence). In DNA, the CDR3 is TGCAGTGCTAGACTACTAGCGGGAATAGATACGCAGTATTTT. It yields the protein CSARLLAGIDTQYF.

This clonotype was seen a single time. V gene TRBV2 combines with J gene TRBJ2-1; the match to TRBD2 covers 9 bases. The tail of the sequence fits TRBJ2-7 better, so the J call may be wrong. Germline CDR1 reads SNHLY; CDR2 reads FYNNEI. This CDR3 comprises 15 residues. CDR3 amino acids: CAGRTSASSYNEQYF. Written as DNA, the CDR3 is TGTGCCGGACGGACTAGCGCTAGCTCCTACAATGAGCAGTACTTC.

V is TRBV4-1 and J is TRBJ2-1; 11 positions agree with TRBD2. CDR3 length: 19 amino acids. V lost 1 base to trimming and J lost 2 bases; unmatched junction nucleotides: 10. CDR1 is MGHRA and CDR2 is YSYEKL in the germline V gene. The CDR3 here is CASSQAPISGGATYNEQFF. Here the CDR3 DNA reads TGCGCCAGCAGCCAAGCCCCGATTAGCGGGGGGGCCACCTACAATGAGCAGTTCTTC.

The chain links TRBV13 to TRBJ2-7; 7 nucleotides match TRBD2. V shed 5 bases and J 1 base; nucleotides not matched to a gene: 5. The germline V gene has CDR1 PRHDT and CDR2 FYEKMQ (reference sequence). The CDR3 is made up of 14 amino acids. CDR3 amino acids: CASSPGTKSYEQYF. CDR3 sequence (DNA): TGTGCCAGCAGCCCTGGGACTAAATCCTACGAGCAGTACTTC.

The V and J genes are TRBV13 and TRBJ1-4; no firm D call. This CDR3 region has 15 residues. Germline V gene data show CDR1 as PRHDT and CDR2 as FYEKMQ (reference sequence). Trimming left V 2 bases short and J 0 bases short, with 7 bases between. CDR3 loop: CASSLQTATNEKLFF. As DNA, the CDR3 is TGTGCCAGCAGCTTACAAACTGCAACTAATGAAAAACTGTTTTTT. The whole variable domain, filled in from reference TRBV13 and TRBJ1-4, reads AAGVIQSPRHLIKEKRETATLKCYPIPRHDTVYWYQQGPGQDPQFLISFYEKMQSDKGSIPDRFSAQQFSDYHSELNMSSLELGDSALYFCASSLQTATNEKLFFGSGTQLSVL.

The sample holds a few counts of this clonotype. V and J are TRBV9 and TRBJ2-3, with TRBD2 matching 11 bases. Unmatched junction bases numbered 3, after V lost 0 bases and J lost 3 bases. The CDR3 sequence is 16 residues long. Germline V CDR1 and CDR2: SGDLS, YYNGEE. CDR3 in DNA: TGTGCCAGCAGCGTAGGACTAGCGGGATTGACAGATACGCAGTATTTT. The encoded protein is CASSVGLAGLTDTQYF.

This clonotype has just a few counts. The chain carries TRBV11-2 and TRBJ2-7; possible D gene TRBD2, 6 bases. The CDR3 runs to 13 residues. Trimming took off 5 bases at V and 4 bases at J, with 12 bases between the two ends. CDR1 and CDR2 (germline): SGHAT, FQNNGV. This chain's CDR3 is CASSVFGTYEQYF. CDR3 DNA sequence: TGTGCCAGCAGCGTATTCGGGACTTACGAGCAGTACTTC.

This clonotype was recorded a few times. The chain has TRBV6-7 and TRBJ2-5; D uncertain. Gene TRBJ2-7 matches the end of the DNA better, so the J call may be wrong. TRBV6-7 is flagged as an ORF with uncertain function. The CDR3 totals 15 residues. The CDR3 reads CASSYSWRPTYEQYF. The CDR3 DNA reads TGTGCCAGCAGTTACTCGTGGAGACCTACCTACGAGCAGTACTTC.

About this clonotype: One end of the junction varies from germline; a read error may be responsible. CDR3 residues: CSSSLFQTNEKLFF. The CDR3 DNA reads TGTTCCAGCAGTTTATTCCAGACTAATGAAAAACTGTTTTTT. The gene calls are TRBV12-3 or TRBV12-4 and TRBJ1-4; D is undetermined. This CDR3 comprises 14 residues.